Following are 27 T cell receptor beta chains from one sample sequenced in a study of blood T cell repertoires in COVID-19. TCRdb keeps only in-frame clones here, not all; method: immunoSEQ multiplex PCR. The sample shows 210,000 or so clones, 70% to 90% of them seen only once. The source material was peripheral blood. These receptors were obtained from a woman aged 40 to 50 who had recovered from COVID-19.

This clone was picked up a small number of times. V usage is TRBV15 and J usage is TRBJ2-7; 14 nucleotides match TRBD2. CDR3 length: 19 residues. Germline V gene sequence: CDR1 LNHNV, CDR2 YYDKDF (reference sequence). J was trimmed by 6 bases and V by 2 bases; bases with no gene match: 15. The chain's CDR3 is CATSRPGLAGGPPWGEQYF. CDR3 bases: TGTGCCACCAGCAGACCCGGACTAGCGGGAGGACCCCCTTGGGGCGAGCAGTACTTC.

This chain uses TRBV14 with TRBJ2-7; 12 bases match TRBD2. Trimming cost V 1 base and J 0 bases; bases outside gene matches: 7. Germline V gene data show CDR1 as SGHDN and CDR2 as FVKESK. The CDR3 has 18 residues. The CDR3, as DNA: TGTGCCAGCAGCCAAGGGGGACTAGCGGGCCTGAGCTCCTACGAGCAGTACTTC. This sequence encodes CASSQGGLAGLSSYEQYF.

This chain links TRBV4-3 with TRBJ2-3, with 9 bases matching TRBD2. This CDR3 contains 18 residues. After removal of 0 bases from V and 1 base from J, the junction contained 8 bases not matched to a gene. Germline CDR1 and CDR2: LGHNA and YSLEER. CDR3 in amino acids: CASSQDPLVAGGTDTQYF. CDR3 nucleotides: TGCGCCAGCAGCCAAGACCCCCTCGTAGCGGGAGGCACAGATACGCAGTATTTT.

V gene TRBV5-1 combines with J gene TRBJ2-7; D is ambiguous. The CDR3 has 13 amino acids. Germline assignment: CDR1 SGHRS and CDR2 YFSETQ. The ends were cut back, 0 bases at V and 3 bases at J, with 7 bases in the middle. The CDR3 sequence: CASSLVGGYEQYF. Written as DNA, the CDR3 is TGCGCCAGCAGCTTGGTAGGCGGCTACGAGCAGTACTTC.

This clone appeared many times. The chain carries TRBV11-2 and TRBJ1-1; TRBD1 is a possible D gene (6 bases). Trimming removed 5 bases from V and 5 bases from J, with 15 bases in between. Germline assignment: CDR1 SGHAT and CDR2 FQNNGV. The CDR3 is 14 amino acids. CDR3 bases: TGTGCCAGCAGCCCGTGGGACACGCGGACTGAAGCTTTCTTT. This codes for CASSPWDTRTEAFF.

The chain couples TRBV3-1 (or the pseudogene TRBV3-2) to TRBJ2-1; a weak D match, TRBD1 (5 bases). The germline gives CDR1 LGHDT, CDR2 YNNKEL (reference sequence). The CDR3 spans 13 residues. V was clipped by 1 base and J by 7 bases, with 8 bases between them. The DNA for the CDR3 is TGTGCCAGCAGCCAAGGGGGCCGGAATGAGCAGTTCTTC. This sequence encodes CASSQGGRNEQFF.

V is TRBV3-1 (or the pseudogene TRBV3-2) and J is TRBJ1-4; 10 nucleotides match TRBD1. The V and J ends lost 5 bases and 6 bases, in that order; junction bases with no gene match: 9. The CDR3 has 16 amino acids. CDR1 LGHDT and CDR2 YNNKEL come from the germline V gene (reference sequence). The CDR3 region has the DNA TGTGCCAGCAGCTCACCTCTAGGGACAGGGGATGAAAAACTGTTTTTT. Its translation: CASSSPLGTGDEKLFF.

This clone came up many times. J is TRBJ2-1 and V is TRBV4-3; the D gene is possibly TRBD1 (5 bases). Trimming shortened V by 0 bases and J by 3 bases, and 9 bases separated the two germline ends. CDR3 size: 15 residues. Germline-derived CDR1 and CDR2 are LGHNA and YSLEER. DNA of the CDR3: TGCGCCAGCAGCCAAGATTCAGGGTTCTACAATGAGCAGTTCTTC. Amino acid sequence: CASSQDSGFYNEQFF.

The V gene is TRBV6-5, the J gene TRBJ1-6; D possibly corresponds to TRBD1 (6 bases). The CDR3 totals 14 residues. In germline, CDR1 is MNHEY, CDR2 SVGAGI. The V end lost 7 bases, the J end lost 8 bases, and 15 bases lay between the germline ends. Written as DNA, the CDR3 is TGTGCCAGCATCCCGACAGGAAATTATTCACCCCTCCACTTT. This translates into CASIPTGNYSPLHF.

The CDR3 protein is CASSLPGTGTDTQYF. CDR3 in DNA: TGCGCCAGCAGCTTACCCGGGACAGGGACAGATACGCAGTATTTT. The chain couples TRBV5-1 to TRBJ2-3, with 9 bases matching TRBD1. Germline values: CDR1 SGHRS, CDR2 YFSETQ. V lost 2 bases and J lost 3; bases outside the gene matches: 4. This CDR3 is 15 amino acids long. The full variable domain, its missing parts supplied by reference TRBV5-1 and TRBJ2-3, is KAGVTQTPRYLIKTRGQQVTLSCSPISGHRSVSWYQQTPGQGLQFLFEYFSETQRNKGNFPGRFSGRQFSNSRSEMNVSTLELGDSALYLCASSLPGTGTDTQYFGPGTRLTVL.

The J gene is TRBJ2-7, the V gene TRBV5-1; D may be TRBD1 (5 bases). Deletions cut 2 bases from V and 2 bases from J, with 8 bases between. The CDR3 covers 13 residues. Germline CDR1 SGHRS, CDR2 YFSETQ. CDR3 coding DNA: TGCGCCAGCAGCTTCAGGGCCACCTACGAGCAGTACTTC. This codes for CASSFRATYEQYF.

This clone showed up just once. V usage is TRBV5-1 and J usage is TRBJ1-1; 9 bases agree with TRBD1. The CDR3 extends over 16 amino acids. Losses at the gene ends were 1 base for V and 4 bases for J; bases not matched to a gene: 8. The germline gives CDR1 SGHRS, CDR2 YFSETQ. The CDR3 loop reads CASSLLWTGVFTEAFF. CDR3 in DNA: TGCGCCAGCAGCTTGTTGTGGACAGGGGTTTTCACTGAAGCTTTCTTT.

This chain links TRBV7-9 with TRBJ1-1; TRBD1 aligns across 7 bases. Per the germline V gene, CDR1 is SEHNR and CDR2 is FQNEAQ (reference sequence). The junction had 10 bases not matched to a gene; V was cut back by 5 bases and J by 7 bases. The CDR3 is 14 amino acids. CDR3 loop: CASSPERDSIEAFF. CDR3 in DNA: TGTGCCAGCAGCCCAGAGAGGGACAGTATTGAAGCTTTCTTT.

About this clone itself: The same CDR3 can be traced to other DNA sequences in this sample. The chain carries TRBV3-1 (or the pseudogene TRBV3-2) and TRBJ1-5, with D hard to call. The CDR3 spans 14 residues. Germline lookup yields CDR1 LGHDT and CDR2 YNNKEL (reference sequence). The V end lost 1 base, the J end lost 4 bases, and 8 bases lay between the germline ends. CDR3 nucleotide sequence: TGTGCCAGCAGCCAAGGTTCGGGAAATCAGCCCCAGCATTTT. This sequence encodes CASSQGSGNQPQHF.

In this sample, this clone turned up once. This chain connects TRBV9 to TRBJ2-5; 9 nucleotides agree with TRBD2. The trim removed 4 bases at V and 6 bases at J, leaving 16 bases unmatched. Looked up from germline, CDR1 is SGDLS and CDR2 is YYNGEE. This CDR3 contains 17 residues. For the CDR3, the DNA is TGTGCCAGCAGCCCCATCGGGTCTAGCGGGATTGCAAAGACCCAGTACTTC. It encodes CASSPIGSSGIAKTQYF.

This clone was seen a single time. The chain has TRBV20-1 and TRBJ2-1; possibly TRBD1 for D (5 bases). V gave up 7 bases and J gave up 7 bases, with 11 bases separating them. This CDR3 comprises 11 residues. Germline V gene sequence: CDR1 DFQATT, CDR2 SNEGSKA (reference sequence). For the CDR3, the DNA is TGCAGTGTGGAAAGGGGTAATGAGCAGTTCTTC. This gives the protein CSVERGNEQFF.

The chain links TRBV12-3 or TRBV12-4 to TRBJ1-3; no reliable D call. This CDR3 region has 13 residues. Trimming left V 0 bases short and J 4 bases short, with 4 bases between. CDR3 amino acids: CASSLAQGNTIYF. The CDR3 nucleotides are TGTGCCAGCAGTTTAGCCCAGGGAAACACCATATATTTT.

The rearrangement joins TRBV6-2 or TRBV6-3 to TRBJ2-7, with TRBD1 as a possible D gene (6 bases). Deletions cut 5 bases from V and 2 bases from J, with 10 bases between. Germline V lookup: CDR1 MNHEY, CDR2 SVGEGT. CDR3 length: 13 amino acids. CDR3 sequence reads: CASSRDTAYEQYF. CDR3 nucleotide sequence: TGTGCCAGCAGTCGGGACACAGCCTACGAGCAGTACTTC.

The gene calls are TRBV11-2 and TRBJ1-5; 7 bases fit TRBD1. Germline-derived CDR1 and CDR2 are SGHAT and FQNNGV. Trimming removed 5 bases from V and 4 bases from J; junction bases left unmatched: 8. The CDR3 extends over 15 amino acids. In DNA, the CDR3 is TGTGCCAGCAGCGTTAGCGGGACAGTGAATCAGCCCCAGCATTTT. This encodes CASSVSGTVNQPQHF.

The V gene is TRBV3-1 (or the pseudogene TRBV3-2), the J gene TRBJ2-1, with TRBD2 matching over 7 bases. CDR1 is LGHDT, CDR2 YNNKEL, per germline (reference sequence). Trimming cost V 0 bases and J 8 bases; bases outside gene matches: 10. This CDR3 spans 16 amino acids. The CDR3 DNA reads TGTGCCAGCAGCCAAGACGACAGAACTAGCGCCCATGAGCAGTTCTTC. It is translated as CASSQDDRTSAHEQFF.

The CDR3 DNA is TGTGCCAGTAGTATAGCGGCGGGGGCATCGGGAGGCTACACCTTC. Its protein is CASSIAAGASGGYTF. The chain recombines TRBV19 with TRBJ1-2; possibly TRBD1 for D (6 bases). V lost 1 base and J 8 bases, leaving 17 bases between the germline ends. The CDR3 contains 15 residues. The germline V gene has CDR1 LNHDA and CDR2 SQIVND (reference sequence).

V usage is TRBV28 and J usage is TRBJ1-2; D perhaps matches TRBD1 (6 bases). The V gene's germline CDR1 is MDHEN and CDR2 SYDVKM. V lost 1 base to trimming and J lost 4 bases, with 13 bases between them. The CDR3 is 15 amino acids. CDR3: CASSLSGGMGYGYTF. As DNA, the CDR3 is TGTGCCAGCAGTTTATCGGGGGGCATGGGCTATGGCTACACCTTC.

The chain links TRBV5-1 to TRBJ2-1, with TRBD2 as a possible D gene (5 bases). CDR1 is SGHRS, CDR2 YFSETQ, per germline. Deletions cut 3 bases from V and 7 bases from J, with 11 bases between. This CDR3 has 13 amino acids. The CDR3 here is CASSSPRGNEQFF. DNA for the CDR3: TGCGCCAGCAGCTCCCCCCGGGGAAATGAGCAGTTCTTC.

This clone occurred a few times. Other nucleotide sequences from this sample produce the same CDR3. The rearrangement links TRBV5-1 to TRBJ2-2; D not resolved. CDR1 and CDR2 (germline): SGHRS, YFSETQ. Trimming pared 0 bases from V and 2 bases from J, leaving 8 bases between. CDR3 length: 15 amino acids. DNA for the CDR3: TGCGCCAGCAGCTTGGGGGCCGATAACACCGGGGAGCTGTTTTTT. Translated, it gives CASSLGADNTGELFF.

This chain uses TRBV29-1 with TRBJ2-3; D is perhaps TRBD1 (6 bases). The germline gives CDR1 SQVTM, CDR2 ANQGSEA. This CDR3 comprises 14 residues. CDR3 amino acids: CNVVIGQITDTQYF. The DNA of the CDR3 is TGCAACGTAGTAATCGGACAGATCACAGATACGCAGTATTTT.

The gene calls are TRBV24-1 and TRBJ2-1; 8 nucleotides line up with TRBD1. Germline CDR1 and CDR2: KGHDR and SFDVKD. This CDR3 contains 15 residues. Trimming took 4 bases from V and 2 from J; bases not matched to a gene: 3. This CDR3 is CATSEETGAYNEQFF. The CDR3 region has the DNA TGTGCCACCAGTGAGGAGACAGGGGCCTACAATGAGCAGTTCTTC.

CDR3 sequence: CASSDGAGGSYEQYF. As DNA, the CDR3 is TGTGCCAGCAGTGACGGGGCGGGAGGGTCCTACGAGCAGTACTTC. This rearrangement joins TRBV25-1 to TRBJ2-7, with 9 positions matching TRBD2. V was clipped by 3 bases and J by 1 base; unmatched bases: 4. The CDR3 totals 15 residues. CDR1 is MGHDK and CDR2 is SYGVNS in the germline V gene.